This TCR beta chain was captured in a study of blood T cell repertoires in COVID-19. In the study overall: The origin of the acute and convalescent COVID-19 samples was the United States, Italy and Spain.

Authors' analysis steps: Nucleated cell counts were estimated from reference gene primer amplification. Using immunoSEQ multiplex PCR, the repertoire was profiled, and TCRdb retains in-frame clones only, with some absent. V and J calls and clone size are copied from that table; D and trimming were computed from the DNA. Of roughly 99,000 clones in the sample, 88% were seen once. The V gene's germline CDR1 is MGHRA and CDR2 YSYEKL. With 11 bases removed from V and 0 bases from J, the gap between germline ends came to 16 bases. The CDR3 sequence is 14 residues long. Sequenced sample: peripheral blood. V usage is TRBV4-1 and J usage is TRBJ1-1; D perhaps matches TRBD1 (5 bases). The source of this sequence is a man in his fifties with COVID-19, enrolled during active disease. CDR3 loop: CASGRTPMNTEAFF. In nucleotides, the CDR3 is TGCGCCTCTGGACGGACACCCATGAACACTGAAGCTTTCTTT.